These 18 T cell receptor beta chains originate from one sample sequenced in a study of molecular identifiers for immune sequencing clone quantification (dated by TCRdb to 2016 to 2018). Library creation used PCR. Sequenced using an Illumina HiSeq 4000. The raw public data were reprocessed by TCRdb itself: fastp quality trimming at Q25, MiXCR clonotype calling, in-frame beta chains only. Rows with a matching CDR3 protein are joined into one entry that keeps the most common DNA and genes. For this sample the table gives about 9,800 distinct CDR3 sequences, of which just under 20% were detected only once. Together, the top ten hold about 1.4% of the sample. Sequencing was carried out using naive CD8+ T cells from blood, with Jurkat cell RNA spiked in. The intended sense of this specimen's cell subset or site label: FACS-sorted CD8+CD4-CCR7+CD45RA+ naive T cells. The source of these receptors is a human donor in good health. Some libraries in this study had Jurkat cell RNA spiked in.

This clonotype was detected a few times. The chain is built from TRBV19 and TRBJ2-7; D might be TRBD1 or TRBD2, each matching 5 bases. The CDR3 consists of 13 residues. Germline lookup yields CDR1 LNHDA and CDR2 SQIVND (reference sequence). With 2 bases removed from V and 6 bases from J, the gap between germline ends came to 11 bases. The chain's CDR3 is CASSIYGAGEQYF. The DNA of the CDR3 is TGTGCCAGTAGTATATACGGGGCGGGCGAGCAGTACTTC.

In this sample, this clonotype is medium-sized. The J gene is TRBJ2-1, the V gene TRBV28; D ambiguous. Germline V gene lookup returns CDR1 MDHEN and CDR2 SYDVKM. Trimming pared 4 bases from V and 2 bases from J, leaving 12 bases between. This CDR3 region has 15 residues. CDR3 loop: CASSSVKAPYNEQFF. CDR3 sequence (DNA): TGTGCCAGCAGTTCCGTGAAGGCCCCCTACAATGAGCAGTTCTTC.

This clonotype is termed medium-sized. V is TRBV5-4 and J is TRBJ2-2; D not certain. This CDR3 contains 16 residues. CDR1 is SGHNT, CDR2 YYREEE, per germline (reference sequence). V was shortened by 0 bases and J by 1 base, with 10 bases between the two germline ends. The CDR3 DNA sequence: TGTGCCAGCAGCTTGGCCTTTCAGGAGAACACCGGGGAGCTGTTTTTT. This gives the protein CASSLAFQENTGELFF.

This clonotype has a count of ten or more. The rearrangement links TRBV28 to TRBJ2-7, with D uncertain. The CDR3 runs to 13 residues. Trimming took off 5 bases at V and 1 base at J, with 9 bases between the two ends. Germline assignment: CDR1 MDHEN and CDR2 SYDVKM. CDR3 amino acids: CASSLTPSYEQYF. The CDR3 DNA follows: TGTGCCAGCAGTCTTACCCCATCCTACGAGCAGTACTTC.

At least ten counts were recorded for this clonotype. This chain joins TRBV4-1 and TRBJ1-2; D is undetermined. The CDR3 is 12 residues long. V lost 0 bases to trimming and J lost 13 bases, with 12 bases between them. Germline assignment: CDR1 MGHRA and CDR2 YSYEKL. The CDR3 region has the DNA TGCGCCAGCAGCCAAGATCCCACCACCCGCACCTTC. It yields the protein CASSQDPTTRTF.

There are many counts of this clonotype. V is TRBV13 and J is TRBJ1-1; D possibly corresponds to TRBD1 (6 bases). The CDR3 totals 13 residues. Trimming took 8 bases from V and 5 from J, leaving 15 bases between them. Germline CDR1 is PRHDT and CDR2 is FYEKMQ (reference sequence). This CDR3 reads CASSVEGGTEAFF. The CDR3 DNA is TGTGCCAGCTCAGTCGAGGGGGGGACTGAAGCTTTCTTT.

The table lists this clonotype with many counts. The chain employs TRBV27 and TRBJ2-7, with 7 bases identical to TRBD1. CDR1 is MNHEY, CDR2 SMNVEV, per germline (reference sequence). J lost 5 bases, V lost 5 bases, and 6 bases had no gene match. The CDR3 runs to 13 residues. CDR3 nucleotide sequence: TGTGCCAGCAGTCCTCTAGGGGGCGACGAGCAGTACTTC. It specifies CASSPLGGDEQYF.

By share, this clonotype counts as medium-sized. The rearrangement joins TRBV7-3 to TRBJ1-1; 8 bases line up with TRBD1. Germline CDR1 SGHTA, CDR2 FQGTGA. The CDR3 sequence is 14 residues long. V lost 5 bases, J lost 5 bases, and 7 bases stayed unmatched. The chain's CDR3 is CASSAGQGRTEAFF. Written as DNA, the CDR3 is TGTGCCAGCAGCGCAGGACAGGGAAGAACTGAAGCTTTCTTT.

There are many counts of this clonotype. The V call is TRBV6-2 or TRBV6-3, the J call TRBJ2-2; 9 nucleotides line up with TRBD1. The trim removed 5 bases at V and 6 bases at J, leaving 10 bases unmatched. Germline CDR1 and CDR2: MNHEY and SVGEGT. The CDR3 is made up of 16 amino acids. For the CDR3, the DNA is TGTGCCAGCAGTCAGCTAGGACAGGGGTTCTCCGGGGAGCTGTTTTTT. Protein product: CASSQLGQGFSGELFF.

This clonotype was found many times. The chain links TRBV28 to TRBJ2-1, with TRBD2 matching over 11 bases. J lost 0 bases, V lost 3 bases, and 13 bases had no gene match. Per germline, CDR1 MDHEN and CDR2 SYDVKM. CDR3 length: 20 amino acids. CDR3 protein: CASSFPGGTSGSSSYNEQFF. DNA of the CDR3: TGTGCCAGCAGTTTCCCCGGGGGGACTAGCGGATCGAGCTCCTACAATGAGCAGTTCTTC.

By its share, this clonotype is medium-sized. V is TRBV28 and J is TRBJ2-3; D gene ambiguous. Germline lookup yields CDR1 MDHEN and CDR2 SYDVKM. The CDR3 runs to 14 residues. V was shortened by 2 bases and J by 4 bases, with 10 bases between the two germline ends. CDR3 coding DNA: TGTGCCAGCAGTTTAAGGGCCGCCCCAGATACGCAGTATTTT. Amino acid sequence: CASSLRAAPDTQYF.

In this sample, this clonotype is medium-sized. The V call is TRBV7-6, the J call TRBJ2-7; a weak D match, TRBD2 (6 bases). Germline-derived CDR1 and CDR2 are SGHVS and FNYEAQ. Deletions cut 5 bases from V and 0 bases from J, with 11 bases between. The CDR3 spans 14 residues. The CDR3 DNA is TGTGCCAGCAGCCCCCGGGACTCCTCCTACGAGCAGTACTTC. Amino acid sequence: CASSPRDSSYEQYF.

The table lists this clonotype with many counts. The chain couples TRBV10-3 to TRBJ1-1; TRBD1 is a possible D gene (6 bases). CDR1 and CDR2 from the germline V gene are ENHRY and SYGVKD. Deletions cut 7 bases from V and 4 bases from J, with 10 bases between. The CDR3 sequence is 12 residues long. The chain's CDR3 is CAIKQGPTEAFF. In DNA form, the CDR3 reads TGTGCCATCAAACAGGGACCCACTGAAGCTTTCTTT.

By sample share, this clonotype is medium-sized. The CDR3 bases are TGCAGCGTTGAAGGACACCCAGATGGGGAGACCCAGTACTTC. Protein: CSVEGHPDGETQYF. The chain is built from TRBV29-1 and TRBJ2-5, with unresolved D. The CDR3 sequence is 14 residues long. Per germline, CDR1 SQVTM and CDR2 ANQGSEA. V was trimmed by 1 base and J by 5 bases, leaving 14 bases between them.

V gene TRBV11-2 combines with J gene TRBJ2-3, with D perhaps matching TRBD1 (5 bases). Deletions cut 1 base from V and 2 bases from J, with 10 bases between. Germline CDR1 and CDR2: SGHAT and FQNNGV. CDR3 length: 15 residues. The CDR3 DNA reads TGTGCCAGCAGCTTAGGAGCCAGGGTCACAGATACGCAGTATTTT. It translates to CASSLGARVTDTQYF.

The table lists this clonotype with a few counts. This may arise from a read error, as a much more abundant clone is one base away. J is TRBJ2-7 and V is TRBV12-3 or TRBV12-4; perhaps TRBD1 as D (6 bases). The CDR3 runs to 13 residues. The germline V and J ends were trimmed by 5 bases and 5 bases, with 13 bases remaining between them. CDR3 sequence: CASSPGAVDEQYF. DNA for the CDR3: TGTGCCAGCAGTCCAGGGGCAGTCGACGAGCAGTACTTC.

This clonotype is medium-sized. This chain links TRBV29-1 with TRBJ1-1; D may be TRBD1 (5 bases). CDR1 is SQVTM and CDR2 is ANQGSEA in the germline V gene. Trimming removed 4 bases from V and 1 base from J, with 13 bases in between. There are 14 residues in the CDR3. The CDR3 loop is CSVAGRAENTEAFF. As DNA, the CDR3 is TGCAGCGTTGCGGGCAGGGCGGAGAACACTGAAGCTTTCTTT.

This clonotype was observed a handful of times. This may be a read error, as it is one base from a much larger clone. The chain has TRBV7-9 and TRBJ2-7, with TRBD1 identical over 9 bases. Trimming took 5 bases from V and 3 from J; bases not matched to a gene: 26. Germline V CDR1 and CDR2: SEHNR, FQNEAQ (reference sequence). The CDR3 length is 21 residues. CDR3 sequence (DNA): TGTGCCAGCAGCCCACCCCCCGCGGTCGGGACAGGGCGGGTTTTAGGCTACGAGCAGTACTTC. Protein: CASSPPPAVGTGRVLGYEQYF.